This TCR beta chain was identified during a study of blood T cell repertoires in COVID-19. V lost 1 base to trimming and J lost 4 bases, with 10 bases between them. CDR1 is SGHTA, CDR2 FQGNSA, per germline. This CDR3 is 14 amino acids long. Individuals drawn from around 24 US areas were about 18 to 90 years old. Recovered status applied to Cohort 3 donors who had two consecutive negative PCRs. It also applied to those with clearance or with symptom resolution. Repertoires were generated with immunoSEQ multiplex PCR, while TCRdb's copy carries only in-frame clones and drops some. The data hold just under 250,000 clones, with around 89% observed a single time.

J is TRBJ1-2 and V is TRBV7-2; tentatively, D is TRBD1 (5 bases). Sequencing input: PBMCs or T cells enriched from blood (not recorded which). The TCR sequence derives from a woman aged 30 to 39 who had recovered from COVID-19. CDR3: CASSLEPDSYGYTF. Written as DNA, the CDR3 is TGTGCCAGCAGCTTAGAACCTGACAGCTATGGCTACACCTTC.